The sequence of this TCR beta chain was determined in a study of blood T cell repertoires in COVID-19. Turning to the study itself: Specimens from acute and convalescent COVID-19 originated in the United States, Italy and Spain.

Germline loops: CDR1 LNHNV, CDR2 YYDKDF (reference sequence). This CDR3 region has 16 residues. Here immunoSEQ multiplex PCR was the method, and the copy in TCRdb shows in-frame clones only, minus some. The table lists 6,000 to 8,500 clones, about 85% of them singletons. With regard to this clone: An end of the junction differs from the germline gene, which may be a read error.

This TCR came from a human donor in a cohort sampled during active COVID-19. Sequencing was carried out using peripheral blood. The V call is TRBV15, the J call TRBJ1-2; 7 bases line up with TRBD1. For the CDR3, the DNA is TGTGCCACCAGCAGAGATGGATGGGACAGTAACTCTGGCTACACCTTC. Amino acid sequence: CATSRDGWDSNSGYTF.